The rows below give T cell receptor beta chains drawn from one sample of a study of cytomegalovirus exposure and HLA in healthy donors. TCRdb's table, derived via immunoSEQ multiplex PCR, lists solely in-frame clones and lacks some. The table has about 120,000 clones, approximately 65% seen once. Material: PBMCs. These receptors originate from a man younger than 30 in good health and CMV-seronegative. Both conserved end residues are part of each CDR3. The D gene is left open where the match is weak. Not every row has a clone size; where given, it reads once, few, many or a size class.

size	V	D	J	DNA	CDR3
few	TRBV18	TRBD2	TRBJ2-1	TGTGCCAGCTCACCACCTAGCGGGAAAGTCATTAATGAGCAGTTCTTC	CASSPPSGKVINEQFF
.	TRBV27	.	TRBJ2-5	TGTGCCAGCAGTCGTGTAGTGCAAGAGACCCAGTACTTC	CASSRVVQETQYF
few	TRBV18	TRBD1	TRBJ2-7	TGTGCCAGCTCACCCCAGGCCCTAGGGGGCCCTACCATCGAGCAGTACTTC	CASSPQALGGPTIEQYF
few	TRBV6-5	TRBD1	TRBJ2-7	TGTGCCAGCAGAACGGGGGACAGGGGCTACGAGCAGTACTTC	CASRTGDRGYEQYF
.	TRBV28	.	TRBJ1-3	TGTGCCAGCAGTTTGGTGAATGAGGGTGGAGCTGGAAACACCATATATTTT	CASSLVNEGGAGNTIYF
.	TRBV4-2	.	TRBJ2-1	TGTGCCAGCAGCCACCCCCTAGACAGCAATGAGCAGTTCTTC	CASSHPLDSNEQFF
.	TRBV29-1	TRBD1	TRBJ2-1	TGCAGCGTTGATGTGCCGGGACAGGGCTACAATGAGCAGTTCTTC	CSVDVPGQGYNEQFF
.	TRBV4-2	TRBD1	TRBJ1-4	TGTGCCAGCAGTCGGGGACAGGGGAAGGCAACTAATGAAAAACTGTTTTTT	CASSRGQGKATNEKLFF
once	TRBV2	.	TRBJ2-2	TGTGCCAGCAAAACAGGGTTGAACACCGGGGAGCTGTTTTTT	CASKTGLNTGELFF
once	TRBV7-7	TRBD2	TRBJ2-2	TGTGCCAGCAGCTTAGCCCCCGCGGGAGGGTACGCGGGCACCGGGGAGCTGTTTTTT	CASSLAPAGGYAGTGELFF
few	TRBV27	TRBD2	TRBJ2-7	TGTGCCAGCAGTCATGGGGGGGGATGGAACGAGCAGTACTTC	CASSHGGGWNEQYF
.	TRBV6-1	.	TRBJ1-5	TGTGCCAGCAGTGAAGCTGGACAGCAAAATCAGCCCCAGCATTTT	CASSEAGQQNQPQHF
few	TRBV2	TRBD1	TRBJ2-7	TGTGCCAGCAGGACAGGGGGCCACGAGCAGTACTTC	CASRTGGHEQYF
once	TRBV2	TRBD2	TRBJ2-7	TGTGCCAGCAGCCAAGCGGGGGTCTCCTACGAGCAGTACTTC	CASSQAGVSYEQYF
once	TRBV9	.	TRBJ1-5	TGTGCCAGCAGCGCCGGCGGGTTTAGCAATCAGCCCCAGCATTTT	CASSAGGFSNQPQHF
.	TRBV9	TRBD1	TRBJ1-3	TGTGCCAGCAGTACAGGGGGCTCTGGAAACACCATATATTTT	CASSTGGSGNTIYF
few	TRBV19	TRBD1	TRBJ1-1	TGTGCCAGTAGTATTTCCGGGACAGGCACTGAAGCTTTCTTT	CASSISGTGTEAFF
.	TRBV5-1	.	TRBJ2-6	TGCGCCAGCAGCTTGCGGGCTGGGGCCAACGTCCTGACTTTC	CASSLRAGANVLTF
.	TRBV9	TRBD2	TRBJ2-3	TGTGCCAGCAGCCCAGGGATTAGCGGGGGAACAGATACGCAGTATTTT	CASSPGISGGTDTQYF
.	TRBV15	TRBD1	TRBJ2-7	TGTGCCACCAGCAGAGAACAACAGGGGCTGACCTCCTACGAGCAGTACTTC	CATSREQQGLTSYEQYF
few	TRBV7-9	.	TRBJ1-1	TGTTCCAGCACCTACGCGGGAATTATGAACACTGAAGCTTTCTTT	CSSTYAGIMNTEAFF
.	TRBV15	.	TRBJ1-2	TGTGCCACCAGCAGAGACCCGATGACAGGAGGAGGCTACACCTTC	CATSRDPMTGGGYTF
.	TRBV15	.	TRBJ1-4	TGTGCCACCAGCAGGGGCCTCTTTCGCCTGGATGAAAAACTGTTTTTT	CATSRGLFRLDEKLFF
.	TRBV4-3	.	TRBJ2-1	TGCGCCAGCAGCCAAGGGGACAACTACAATGAGCAGTTCTTC	CASSQGDNYNEQFF
.	TRBV5-8	.	TRBJ1-2	TGTGCCAGCAGCTTCGGGGGGAGTCGGAGTGGCTACACCTTC	CASSFGGSRSGYTF
.	TRBV6-6	.	TRBJ1-2	TGTGCCAGCACCCAGGATAACTATGGCTACACCTTC	CASTQDNYGYTF
few	TRBV28	TRBD1	TRBJ2-7	TGTGCCAGCAGTCCAACCCTGGGACAGACCTACGAGCAGTACTTC	CASSPTLGQTYEQYF
.	TRBV6-1	TRBD1	TRBJ2-7	TGTGCCAGCAGTGAAGAAGTTTGGGCAGGGGGCTCGGACGAGCAGTACTTC	CASSEEVWAGGSDEQYF
.	TRBV19	TRBD1	TRBJ1-4	TGTGCCAGTAGTCTTCGACCGGGGACAGGGAATGAAAAACTGTTTTTT	CASSLRPGTGNEKLFF
.	TRBV4-3	.	TRBJ1-5	TGCGCCAGCAGCCAAGGGCCTTACAATCAGCCCCAGCATTTT	CASSQGPYNQPQHF
.	TRBV7-2	TRBD1	TRBJ2-5	TGTGCCAGCAGGACAGGGGGAGGGGAGACCCAGTACTTC	CASRTGGGETQYF
.	TRBV6-5	TRBD1	TRBJ2-1	TGTGCCAGCGGGGGACAGGGCCATGAGCAGTTCTTC	CASGGQGHEQFF
.	TRBV28	.	TRBJ1-4	TGTGCCAGCACCGAACAGGGATATAATGAAAAACTGTTTTTT	CASTEQGYNEKLFF
.	TRBV7-3	.	TRBJ1-2	TGTGCCAGCAGCTCGAAGGAGGGAGGAGGCGGCTACACCTTC	CASSSKEGGGGYTF
.	TRBV4-3	TRBD1	TRBJ1-2	TGCGCCAGCAGCCAAGATCTCACAGGGGGAATTTACACCTTC	CASSQDLTGGIYTF
.	TRBV15	TRBD2	TRBJ2-1	TGTGCCACCAGCAGATCCCTTGGTAGCGGGAGGGGAAATGAGCAGTTCTTC	CATSRSLGSGRGNEQFF
.	TRBV5-4	.	TRBJ1-2	TGTGCCAGCAGCGTGGGGCCACAGGGCGGCATCTATGGCTACACCTTC	CASSVGPQGGIYGYTF
few	TRBV5-6	.	TRBJ2-2	TGTGCCAGCAGCCCCCCAATAGGGTTTAGGGGCGGGGAGCTGTTTTTT	CASSPPIGFRGGELFF
.	TRBV5-4	TRBD1	TRBJ2-3	TGTGCCAGCAGCCTAGGACAGGGGTCGACAGATACGCAGTATTTT	CASSLGQGSTDTQYF
once	TRBV7-9	.	TRBJ2-5	TGTGCCAGCAGTTTTCCAGGGGAGCAGACCCAGTACTTC	CASSFPGEQTQYF
few	TRBV15	TRBD2	TRBJ2-1	TGTGCCACCAGCGCGGTGACTAGCGGGAGGCATCGCTCCTACAATGAGCAGTTCTTC	CATSAVTSGRHRSYNEQFF
.	TRBV9	.	TRBJ2-7	TGTGCCAGCAGCGTAGCTTGGGACACTACCTACGAGCAGTACTTC	CASSVAWDTTYEQYF
.	TRBV15	TRBD1	TRBJ2-7	TGTGCCACCAGCAGACAGGGGGAAAACTACGAGCAGTACTTC	CATSRQGENYEQYF
few	TRBV29-1	TRBD2	TRBJ2-1	TGCAGCGTTAGCGGGATGTACTACAATGAGCAGTTCTTC	CSVSGMYYNEQFF
.	TRBV5-1	TRBD1	TRBJ2-1	TGCGCCAGCAGCTTGGCCGGGGCAGGGGGTGTCTATGAGCAGTTCTTC	CASSLAGAGGVYEQFF
.	TRBV7-2	TRBD2	TRBJ2-7	TGTGCCAGCAGCTTAGCGGGAGGGACCTACGAGCAGTACTTC	CASSLAGGTYEQYF
.	TRBV10-3	TRBD2	TRBJ2-7	TGTGCCATCAGGACCGGGACTAGCGGAACCTACGAGCAGTACTTC	CAIRTGTSGTYEQYF
.	TRBV28	TRBD2	TRBJ2-3	TGTGCCAGCAGTTTCCTCGGTTTAGCGGGCATGACAGATACGCAGTATTTT	CASSFLGLAGMTDTQYF
.	TRBV6-1	TRBD1	TRBJ1-2	TGTGCCAGCAGTTCGGGACAGGGGACATCCTATGGCTACACCTTC	CASSSGQGTSYGYTF
.	TRBV5-4	.	TRBJ2-4	TGTGCCAGCAGCTCGTACACAGGGTTGGAAGCCAAAAACATTCAGTACTTC	CASSSYTGLEAKNIQYF